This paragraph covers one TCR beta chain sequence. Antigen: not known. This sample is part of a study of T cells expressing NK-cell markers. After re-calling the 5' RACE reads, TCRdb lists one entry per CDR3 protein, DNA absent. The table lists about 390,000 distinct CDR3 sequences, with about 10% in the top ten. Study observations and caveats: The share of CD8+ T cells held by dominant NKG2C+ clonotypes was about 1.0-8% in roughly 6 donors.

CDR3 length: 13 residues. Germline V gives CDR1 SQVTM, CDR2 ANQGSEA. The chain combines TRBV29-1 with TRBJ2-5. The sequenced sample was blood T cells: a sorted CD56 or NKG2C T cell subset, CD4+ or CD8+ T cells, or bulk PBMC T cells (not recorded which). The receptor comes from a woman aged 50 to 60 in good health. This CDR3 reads CSADRVFGETQYF.